What follows are 14 T cell receptor beta chains derived from one specimen sequenced in a study of immune cell composition in non-small cell lung cancer. Normal lung was sampled as far from the tumour as possible, at least 3 cm. Clones were sequenced by immunoSEQ multiplex PCR, and TCRdb holds only the in-frame ones, with some missing. The table records about 2,100 clones, 55% to 75% of them present only once. Sequenced material: non-adjacent lung tissue. The receptors derive from a human donor with non-small cell lung cancer.

The V call is TRBV4-3, the J call TRBJ1-4; tentatively, D is TRBD1 (6 bases). V dropped 1 base and J dropped 5 bases, with 14 bases sitting between them. The length of the CDR3 is 16 residues. Germline V gives CDR1 LGHNA, CDR2 YSLEER. The CDR3 DNA sequence: TGCGCCAGCAGCCAAGGAGAGGGGGGGCTAAATGAAAAACTGTTTTTT. Translation: CASSQGEGGLNEKLFF.

The chain joins TRBV10-3 to TRBJ1-6, with 9 positions matching TRBD1. V shed 6 bases, J shed 0 bases, and the junction held 3 bases outside the gene matches. Looked up from germline, CDR1 is ENHRY and CDR2 is SYGVKD. The CDR3 spans 16 residues. In DNA, the CDR3 is TGTGCCATCAGCGGGACAGGGAGCTCCTATAATTCACCCCTCCACTTT. Translating gives CAISGTGSSYNSPLHF.

This clone was counted a few times. This chain joins TRBV19 and TRBJ1-5; perhaps TRBD1 as D (5 bases). Germline CDR1 and CDR2: LNHDA and SQIVND (reference sequence). V was shortened by 3 bases and J by 8 bases, with 8 bases between the two germline ends. There are 12 residues in the CDR3. The CDR3 spells CASSMWGEPQHF. CDR3 bases: TGTGCCAGTAGTATGTGGGGGGAGCCCCAGCATTTT.

V usage is TRBV29-1 and J usage is TRBJ1-2, with a possible D match to TRBD1 (6 bases). The CDR3 sequence is 15 residues long. The V end lost 0 bases, the J end lost 1 base, and 12 bases lay between the germline ends. Germline values: CDR1 SQVTM, CDR2 ANQGSEA. CDR3 sequence: CSVEDVDRINYGYTF. CDR3 sequence (DNA): TGCAGCGTTGAAGACGTTGACAGGATTAACTATGGCTACACCTTC.

The V and J genes are TRBV5-1 and TRBJ2-7, with D possibly TRBD2 on 6 matching bases. V lost 0 bases and J lost 6, with 10 bases in between. This CDR3 is 13 amino acids long. Germline V gene data show CDR1 as SGHRS and CDR2 as YFSETQ. The CDR3 spells CASSLAGVGEQYF. CDR3 nucleotide sequence: TGCGCCAGCAGCTTGGCGGGGGTTGGCGAGCAGTACTTC.

V is TRBV11-2 and J is TRBJ1-3, with no clear D. The germline V gene has CDR1 SGHAT and CDR2 FQNNGV. The CDR3 has 15 amino acids. V was pared by 3 bases and J by 0 bases, with 9 bases between. This chain's CDR3 is CASSFTADSGNTIYF. The CDR3 coding sequence is TGTGCCAGCAGCTTTACGGCGGACTCTGGAAACACCATATATTTT.

J is TRBJ2-7 and V is TRBV7-6; D may be TRBD1 (5 bases). V shed 5 bases and J shed 5 bases, with 16 bases lying between them. The CDR3 length is 14 residues. Germline CDR1 and CDR2: SGHVS and FNYEAQ. For the CDR3, the DNA is TGTGCCAGCAGCCTAGGACAAACCCGCGACGAGCAGTACTTC. Protein product: CASSLGQTRDEQYF.

By share of the sample, this clone is medium-sized. V gene TRBV15 combines with J gene TRBJ2-5; D remains unclear. The germline V gene has CDR1 LNHNV and CDR2 YYDKDF (reference sequence). Deletions cut 3 bases from V and 1 base from J, with 6 bases between. The CDR3 sequence is 13 residues long. The CDR3 is CATSRQIQETQYF. CDR3 nucleotides: TGTGCCACCAGCAGGCAGATCCAAGAGACCCAGTACTTC.

The rearrangement uses TRBV6-6 and TRBJ2-3; no firm D call. V was pared by 1 base and J by 2 bases, with 10 bases between. The germline CDR1 and CDR2 sequences are MNHNY and SVGAGI (reference sequence). CDR3 length: 15 residues. In DNA form, the CDR3 reads TGTGCCAGCAGTTACTTTGGCGGAGTCACAGATACGCAGTATTTT. Its translation is CASSYFGGVTDTQYF.

This clone was detected a few times. The CDR3 here is CASSVGGANTQYF. The CDR3 nucleotides read TGTGCCAGCAGCGTAGGGGGCGCAAATACGCAGTATTTT. The chain joins TRBV7-6 to TRBJ2-3; 7 bases map to TRBD1. Looked up from germline, CDR1 is SGHVS and CDR2 is FNYEAQ. This CDR3 spans 13 amino acids. V was pared by 5 bases and J by 7 bases, with 6 bases of the junction left unmatched.

The CDR3 region is CASRQTWGYTF. CDR3 nucleotide sequence: TGTGCCAGCAGGCAAACATGGGGCTACACCTTC. This chain connects TRBV28 to TRBJ1-2, with unresolved D. The CDR3 is 11 residues long. The germline gives CDR1 MDHEN, CDR2 SYDVKM. V was trimmed by 6 bases and J by 8 bases, leaving 10 bases between them.

The chain joins TRBV30 to TRBJ2-7, with 8 bases lining up with TRBD1. Trimming cost V 4 bases and J 5 bases; bases outside gene matches: 10. This CDR3 region has 14 residues. Germline V lookup: CDR1 GTSNPN, CDR2 SVGIG (reference sequence). The CDR3 sequence is CAWTPGQGKDEQYF. The DNA for the CDR3 is TGTGCCTGGACCCCCGGACAGGGAAAGGACGAGCAGTACTTC.

The rearrangement uses TRBV7-2 and TRBJ1-5, with D unclear. This CDR3 comprises 17 residues. With 4 bases removed from V and 1 base from J, the gap between germline ends came to 17 bases. The V gene's germline CDR1 is SGHTA and CDR2 FQGNSA. The chain's CDR3 is CASSSGWADMSNQPQHF. The DNA of the CDR3 is TGTGCCAGCAGCTCGGGATGGGCGGATATGAGCAATCAGCCCCAGCATTTT.

This rearrangement joins TRBV7-6 to TRBJ2-3; no reliable D call. The CDR3 loop spans 17 amino acids. V was cut by 6 bases and J by 0 bases, with 19 bases left in between. Germline CDR1 SGHVS, CDR2 FNYEAQ. The CDR3 DNA sequence: TGTGCCAGCAGTAGTAATTTAAAACCCGCTAGCACAGATACGCAGTATTTT. Translated: CASSSNLKPASTDTQYF.